One sample yielded the 15 T cell receptor beta chains listed below, sequenced in a study of cytomegalovirus exposure and HLA in healthy donors. The primer mix had 60 Vbeta and 13 Jbeta primers. Assay: immunoSEQ multiplex PCR; the TCRdb copy retains only in-frame clones and omits some. Here the sample spans about 190,000 clones, 80% to 85% being singletons. The sequencing sample was made of PBMCs. All receptors come from a young woman in good health and CMV-seronegative.

Only one count was recorded for this clone. The chain uses TRBV5-1 and TRBJ1-3; D is unclear. The last part of the DNA fits TRBJ2-2 better; the J call may be wrong. CDR1 and CDR2 (germline): SGHRS, YFSETQ. The CDR3 covers 16 residues. CDR3 sequence: CASTSGSGRYTGELFF. The DNA for the CDR3 is TGCGCCAGCACCTCGGGTTCGGGCAGGTACACCGGGGAGCTGTTTTTT.

The count of this clone is one. V is TRBV28 and J is TRBJ1-5; perhaps TRBD1 as D (6 bases). Germline CDR1 reads MDHEN; CDR2 reads SYDVKM. This CDR3 contains 16 residues. Trimming cost V 2 bases and J 2 bases, with 13 bases left between them. CDR3 sequence (DNA): TGTGCCAGCAGTTTAGGAAGGGGGTCTGGCAATCAGCCCCAGCATTTT. Translation: CASSLGRGSGNQPQHF.

The chain combines TRBV9 with TRBJ2-1, with 13 bases identical to TRBD2. Germline V gives CDR1 SGDLS, CDR2 YYNGEE. Trimming removed 0 bases from V and 7 bases from J; junction bases left unmatched: 1. The CDR3 consists of 15 residues. The CDR3 bases are TGTGCCAGCAGCGTAGAGACTAGCGGGAGGAATGAGCAGTTCTTC. Translating gives CASSVETSGRNEQFF. Filled out from reference TRBV9 and TRBJ2-1, the complete variable domain reads DSGVTQTPKHLITATGQRVTLRCSPRSGDLSVYWYQQSLDQGLQFLIQYYNGEERAKGNILERFSAQQFPDLHSELNLSSLELGDSALYFCASSVETSGRNEQFFGPGTRLTVL.

The chain uses TRBV5-1 and TRBJ2-7; 7 bases agree with TRBD1. Per germline, CDR1 SGHRS and CDR2 YFSETQ. The CDR3 length is 15 residues. After removal of 4 bases from V and 0 bases from J, the junction contained 7 bases not matched to a gene. CDR3 nucleotides: TGCGCCAGCAGCCGGACGGACAGGCCCTCCTACGAGCAGTACTTC. It encodes CASSRTDRPSYEQYF.

The chain is built from TRBV7-2 and TRBJ2-5, with TRBD2 matching over 7 bases. This CDR3 has 15 amino acids. Per the germline V gene, CDR1 is SGHTA and CDR2 is FQGNSA. J was trimmed by 6 bases and V by 1 base; bases with no gene match: 8. The CDR3, as DNA: TGTGCCAGCAGCTTAGAGGCTAGCGGACGTCAGACCCAGTACTTC. Its translation is CASSLEASGRQTQYF.

The chain carries TRBV14 and TRBJ2-7; no reliable D call. Per the germline V gene, CDR1 is SGHDN and CDR2 is FVKESK. The V and J ends lost 2 bases and 0 bases respectively, with 5 bases between them. This CDR3 has 13 residues. CDR3 in amino acids: CASSQSSSYEQYF. CDR3 coding DNA: TGTGCCAGCAGCCAATCGTCCTCCTACGAGCAGTACTTC.

V is TRBV27 and J is TRBJ1-3; D is unresolved. From germline, CDR1 is MNHEY and CDR2 SMNVEV (reference sequence). This CDR3 has 15 residues. V lost 6 bases, J lost 1 base, and 13 bases lay in between. CDR3 nucleotide sequence: TGTGCCAGCAGAGAGGCGGGATCTTCTGGAAACACCATATATTTT. This sequence encodes CASREAGSSGNTIYF.

This chain joins TRBV14 and TRBJ2-1; TRBD2 matches 14 bases. V shed 4 bases and J 9 bases; nucleotides not matched to a gene: 5. Germline-derived CDR1 and CDR2 are SGHDN and FVKESK. The CDR3 loop spans 15 amino acids. CDR3 residues: CASSPGLAGVGEQFF. The CDR3 bases are TGTGCCAGCAGCCCGGGACTAGCGGGAGTAGGTGAGCAGTTCTTC.

The chain has TRBV29-1 and TRBJ1-1; possibly TRBD1 for D (6 bases). CDR3 length: 13 amino acids. Trimming left V 6 bases short and J 0 bases short, with 11 bases between. Germline CDR1 and CDR2: SQVTM and ANQGSEA. The CDR3 DNA reads TGCAGCGTACCGGGACATATGAACACTGAAGCTTTCTTT. It yields the protein CSVPGHMNTEAFF.

This clone was seen only once. The chain is built from TRBV11-2 and TRBJ2-1; D may be TRBD1 (6 bases). The CDR3 contains 15 residues. Germline assignment: CDR1 SGHAT and CDR2 FQNNGV. Trimming removed 2 bases at V and 7 bases at J, with 15 bases between. CDR3 protein: CASSLWGEGTNEQFF. CDR3 DNA: TGTGCCAGCAGCTTATGGGGCGAAGGGACAAATGAGCAGTTCTTC.

The V and J genes are TRBV23-1 and TRBJ2-5; a possible D gene is TRBD1 (5 bases). TRBV23-1 is an open reading frame, and its role is uncertain. Trimming stripped 0 bases from V and 1 base from J, with 15 bases between. The CDR3 has 17 amino acids. Written as DNA, the CDR3 is TGCGCCAGCAGTCAATCGCCCCCCCGCAGGGCCCAAGAGACCCAGTACTTC. Its protein product is CASSQSPPRRAQETQYF.

The rearrangement joins TRBV4-1 to TRBJ1-4; no definite D call. V was cut by 3 bases and J by 0 bases, with 23 bases left in between. The V gene's germline CDR1 is MGHRA and CDR2 YSYEKL. The CDR3 extends over 20 amino acids. The DNA of the CDR3 is TGCGCCAGCAGCCATTCAAAGGAGGGTAGAGATCTCTCAACTAATGAAAAACTGTTTTTT. Amino acids: CASSHSKEGRDLSTNEKLFF.

A few counts support this clone. This sequence joins TRBV7-9 and TRBJ1-1, with D unresolved. Germline V gives CDR1 SEHNR, CDR2 FQNEAQ (reference sequence). Between the trimmed V and J ends, which lost 5 bases and 7 bases, there was a span of 5 bases. There are 10 residues in the CDR3. This CDR3 is CASSTDEAFF. CDR3 bases: TGTGCCAGCAGCACAGATGAAGCTTTCTTT.

V is TRBV5-4 and J is TRBJ2-3; D is unresolved. The CDR3 is made up of 14 amino acids. CDR1 is SGHNT and CDR2 is YYREEE in the germline V gene (reference sequence). The V end lost 4 bases, the J end lost 1 base, and 10 bases lay between the germline ends. In DNA form, the CDR3 reads TGTGCCAGCAGCCCAGGTGGCCGCACAGATACGCAGTATTTT. The encoded protein is CASSPGGRTDTQYF.

V is TRBV6-5 and J is TRBJ2-1, with 8 bases aligning to TRBD2. The CDR3 is 13 residues long. Germline V gives CDR1 MNHEY, CDR2 SVGAGI. V was clipped by 0 bases and J by 10 bases; unmatched bases: 2. The CDR3 spells CASSYSGGGEQFF. CDR3 nucleotide sequence: TGTGCCAGCAGTTACTCCGGGGGGGGCGAGCAGTTCTTC.